The text below deals with one TCR beta chain. These data originate in a study of shared clonotypes between healthy human individuals. Positive CCR7 selection of CD45RO-negative cells yielded the naive CD8 cells, and terminally differentiated effector memory CD45RA+ cells were excluded. Profiled with immunoSEQ multiplex PCR; TCRdb holds only in-frame clones, not every one. The repertoire holds about 650,000 clones, with nearly 97% as singletons. The CDR3 has 16 amino acids. Trimming at V came to 0 bases and at J to 1 base, leaving 4 bases not matched to a gene. Germline V lookup: CDR1 SGDLS, CDR2 YYNGEE.

The receptor comes from a woman in her 30s in good health. J is TRBJ2-5 and V is TRBV9; TRBD2 agrees at 9 bases. Input material: naive CD8+ T cells sorted from blood. The chain's CDR3 is CASSVVGTSRQETQYF. CDR3 nucleotides: TGTGCCAGCAGCGTAGTGGGGACTAGCCGCCAAGAGACCCAGTACTTC.